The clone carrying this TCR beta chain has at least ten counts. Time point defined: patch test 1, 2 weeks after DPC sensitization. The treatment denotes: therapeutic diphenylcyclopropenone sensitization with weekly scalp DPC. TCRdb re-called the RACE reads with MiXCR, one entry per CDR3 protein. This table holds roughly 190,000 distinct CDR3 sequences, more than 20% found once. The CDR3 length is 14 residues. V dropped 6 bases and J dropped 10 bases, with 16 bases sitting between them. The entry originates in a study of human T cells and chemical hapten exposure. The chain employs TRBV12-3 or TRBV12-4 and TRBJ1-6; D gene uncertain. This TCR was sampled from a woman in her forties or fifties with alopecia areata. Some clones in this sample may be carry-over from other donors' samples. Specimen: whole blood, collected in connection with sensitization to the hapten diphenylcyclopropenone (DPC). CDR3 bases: TGTGCCAGCAGCCGCTCGACCGGCGGGTCACCCCTCCACTTT. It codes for CASSRSTGGSPLHF.